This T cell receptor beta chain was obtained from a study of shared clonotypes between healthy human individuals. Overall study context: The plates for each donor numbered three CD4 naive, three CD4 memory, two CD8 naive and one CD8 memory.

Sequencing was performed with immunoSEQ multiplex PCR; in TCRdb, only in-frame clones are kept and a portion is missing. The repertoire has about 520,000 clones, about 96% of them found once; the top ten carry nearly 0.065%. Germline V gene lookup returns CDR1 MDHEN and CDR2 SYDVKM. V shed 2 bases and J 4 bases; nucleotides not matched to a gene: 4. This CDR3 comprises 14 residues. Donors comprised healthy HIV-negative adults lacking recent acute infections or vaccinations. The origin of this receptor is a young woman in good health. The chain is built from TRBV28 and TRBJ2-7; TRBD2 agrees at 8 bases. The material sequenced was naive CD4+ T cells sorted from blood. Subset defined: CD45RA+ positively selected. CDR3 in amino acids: CASSLASGSYEQYF. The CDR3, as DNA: TGTGCCAGCAGTTTAGCTAGCGGGTCGTACGAGCAGTACTTC.